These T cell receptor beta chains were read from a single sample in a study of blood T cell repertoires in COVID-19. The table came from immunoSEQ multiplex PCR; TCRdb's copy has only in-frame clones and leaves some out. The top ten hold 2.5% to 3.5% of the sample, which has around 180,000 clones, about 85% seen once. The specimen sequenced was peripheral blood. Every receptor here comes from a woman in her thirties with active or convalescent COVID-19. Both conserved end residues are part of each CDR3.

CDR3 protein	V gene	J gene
CASSLSTSGPNEQFF	TRBV7-9	TRBJ2-1
CAWSVLGGVSGYTF	TRBV30	TRBJ1-2
CASRTQGARNSPLHF	TRBV3-1/TRBV3-2	TRBJ1-6
CASTPQPSGRALEQYF	TRBV5-1	TRBJ2-7
CASSPGQRFYGYTF	TRBV19	TRBJ1-2
CASSLLADQIGELFF	TRBV27	TRBJ2-2
CASTGGSLAEAFF	TRBV10-2	TRBJ1-1
CASSVEQTKETQYF	TRBV9	TRBJ2-5
CASSPWTSGATGELFF	TRBV11-3	TRBJ2-2
CASRESGVGNQPQHF	TRBV2	TRBJ1-5
CASRDTGTNLDTQYF	TRBV7-9	TRBJ2-3
CASSYHGTGGNEAFF	TRBV7-9	TRBJ1-1
CAWSISGANVLTF	TRBV30	TRBJ2-6
CASSYSWTEIHNEQFF	TRBV6-5	TRBJ2-1
CASSALTGNGYTF	TRBV25-1	TRBJ1-2
CASSHTGLADTISTDTQYF	TRBV23-1	TRBJ2-3
CATSSPGVRVTEAFF	TRBV15	TRBJ1-1
CASSLGTRNTGELFF	TRBV5-6	TRBJ2-2
CASSVSFSNQPQHF	TRBV10-2	TRBJ1-5
CASSSRYDEQFF	TRBV7-9	TRBJ2-1
CASSHQGAGLNTEAFF	TRBV7-2	TRBJ1-1
CASSFRGDRGTGELFF	TRBV11-3	TRBJ2-2
CASSLKLGDSPLHF	TRBV5-1	TRBJ1-6
CASSRVGQGVRSYNSPLHF	TRBV6-6	TRBJ1-6
CATSRLASGSYEQYF	TRBV15	TRBJ2-7
CASRILAGGDNEQFF	TRBV19	TRBJ2-1
CSVDGGLDGYTF	TRBV29-1	TRBJ1-2
CASSLRLAGTSAALDQETQYF	TRBV5-1	TRBJ2-5
CASSHQRTVMNTEAFF	TRBV4-1	TRBJ1-1
CASGDTNQPQHF	TRBV27	TRBJ1-5
CASSSLPGTGGTGANVLTF	TRBV18	TRBJ2-6
CASSYGTVRGYTF	TRBV12-3/TRBV12-4	TRBJ1-2
CAWSRQGMTYNSPLHF	TRBV30	TRBJ1-6
CANSPISTGANQPQHF	TRBV18	TRBJ1-5
CASSPGTGSNQPQHF	TRBV7-8	TRBJ1-5
CASSFGNQPQHF	TRBV12-3/TRBV12-4	TRBJ1-5